This record looks at one TCR beta chain sequence and its context. The target antigen is unknown. A multiplex PCR was run with 60 Vbeta primers and 13 Jbeta primers. In the original analysis: A follow-up analysis tallied 65 million to 80 million unique TCR beta chains, roughly 11 million shared. Method: immunoSEQ multiplex PCR; TCRdb's copy keeps in-frame clones and lacks some. The V and J calls and the clone size are those of that table, but D and trimming were determined from the DNA. The profile shows over 100,000 clones, roughly 83% of them singletons. This CDR3 is built from 15 residues. V gave up 3 bases and J gave up 2 bases; unmatched junction bases: 3. Germline values: CDR1 LGHNA, CDR2 YSLEER. This sample is drawn from a study of cytomegalovirus exposure and HLA in healthy donors. Whole-study findings and limits: In vitro testing confirmed a few CMV-associated chains as specific for CMV antigens. In a later analysis, common viral pathogens appeared linked to several of the most significant clusters.

What was sequenced was PBMCs. The receptor's source is a man aged 35 to 55 in good health and CMV-seronegative. The rearrangement links TRBV4-3 to TRBJ2-7, with 11 bases fitting TRBD1. The CDR3, as DNA: TGCGCCAGCAGCCAGGAGGGACAGGGGGCCTACGAGCAGTACTTC. Translating gives CASSQEGQGAYEQYF.